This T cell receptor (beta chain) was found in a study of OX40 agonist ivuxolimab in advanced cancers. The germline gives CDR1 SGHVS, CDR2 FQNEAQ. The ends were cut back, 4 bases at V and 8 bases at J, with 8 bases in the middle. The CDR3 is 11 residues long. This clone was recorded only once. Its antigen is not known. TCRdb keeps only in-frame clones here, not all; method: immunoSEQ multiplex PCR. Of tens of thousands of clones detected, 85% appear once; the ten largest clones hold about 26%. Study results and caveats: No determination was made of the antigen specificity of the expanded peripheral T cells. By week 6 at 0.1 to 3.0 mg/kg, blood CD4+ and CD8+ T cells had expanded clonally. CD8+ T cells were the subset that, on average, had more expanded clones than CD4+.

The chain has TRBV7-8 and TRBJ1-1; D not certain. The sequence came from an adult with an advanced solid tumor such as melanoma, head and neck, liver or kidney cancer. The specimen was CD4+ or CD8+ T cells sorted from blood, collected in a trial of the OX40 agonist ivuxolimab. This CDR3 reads CASSSGGEAFF. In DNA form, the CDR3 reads TGTGCCAGCAGCTCAGGAGGGGAAGCTTTCTTT.